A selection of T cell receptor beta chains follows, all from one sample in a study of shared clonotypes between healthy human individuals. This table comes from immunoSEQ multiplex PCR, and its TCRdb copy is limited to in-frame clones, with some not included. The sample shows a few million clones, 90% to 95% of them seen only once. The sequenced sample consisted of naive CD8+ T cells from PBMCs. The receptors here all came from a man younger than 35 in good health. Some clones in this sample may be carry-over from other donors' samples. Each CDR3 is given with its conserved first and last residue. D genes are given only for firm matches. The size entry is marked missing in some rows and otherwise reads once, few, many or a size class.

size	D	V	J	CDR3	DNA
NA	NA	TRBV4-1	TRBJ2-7	CASSQEVWGGDEQYF	TGCGCCAGCAGCCAAGAGGTCTGGGGTGGGGACGAGCAGTACTTC
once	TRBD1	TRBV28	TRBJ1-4	CASSLQGANEKLFF	TGTGCCAGCAGCCTACAGGGGGCTAATGAAAAACTGTTTTTT
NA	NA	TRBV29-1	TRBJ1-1	CSVEGVGGKGTEAFF	TGCAGCGTTGAAGGAGTGGGGGGAAAGGGCACTGAAGCTTTCTTT
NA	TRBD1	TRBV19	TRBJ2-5	CASSIGTGEFQETQYF	TGTGCCAGTAGTATAGGTACAGGGGAATTCCAAGAGACCCAGTACTTC
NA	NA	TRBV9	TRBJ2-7	CASSVGKGLYEQYF	TGTGCCAGCAGCGTAGGAAAGGGCCTCTACGAGCAGTACTTC
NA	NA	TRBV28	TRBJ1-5	CASSFSGSNQPQHF	TGTGCCAGCAGTTTTTCGGGCAGCAATCAGCCCCAGCATTTT
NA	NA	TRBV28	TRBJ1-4	CASNPTRGKLFF	TGTGCCAGCAACCCGACGAGGGGAAAACTGTTTTTT
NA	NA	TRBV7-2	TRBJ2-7	CASSPGLAIYEQYF	TGTGCCAGCAGCCCGGGGCTGGCAATCTACGAGCAGTACTTC
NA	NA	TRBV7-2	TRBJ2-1	CASTGVAGYNEQFF	TGTGCCAGCACCGGGGTTGCGGGCTACAATGAGCAGTTCTTC
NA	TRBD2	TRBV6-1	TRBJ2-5	CASSEYPSGKEETQYF	TGTGCCAGCAGTGAATACCCTAGCGGGAAAGAAGAGACCCAGTACTTC
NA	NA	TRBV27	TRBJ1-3	CASSQTQLGNTIYF	TGTGCCAGCAGCCAGACGCAACTCGGGAACACCATATATTTT
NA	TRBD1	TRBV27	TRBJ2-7	CASSLIGTGQYEQYF	TGTGCCAGCAGTTTAATCGGGACAGGACAGTACGAGCAGTACTTC
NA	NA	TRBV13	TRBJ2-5	CASSNPTSEETQYF	TGTGCCAGCAGCAATCCGACTAGTGAAGAGACCCAGTACTTC
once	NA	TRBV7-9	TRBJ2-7	CASSFDRSSYEQYF	TGTGCCAGCAGCTTTGACAGGAGCTCCTACGAGCAGTACTTC
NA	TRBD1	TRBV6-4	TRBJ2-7	CASSSQGDTYEQYF	TGTGCCAGCAGTTCCCAGGGGGACACCTACGAGCAGTACTTC
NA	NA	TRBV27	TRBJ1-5	CASSPNYSNQPQHF	TGTGCCAGCAGTCCTAACTATAGCAATCAGCCCCAGCATTTT
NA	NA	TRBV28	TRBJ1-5	CASSLVLYSNQPQHF	TGTGCCAGCAGTTTAGTACTTTATAGCAATCAGCCCCAGCATTTT
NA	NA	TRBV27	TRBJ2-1	CASSLSGTPYNEQFF	TGTGCCAGCAGTTTAAGTGGGACCCCCTACAATGAGCAGTTCTTC
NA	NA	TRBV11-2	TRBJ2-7	CASSLVNDYEQYF	TGTGCCAGCAGCTTAGTAAATGACTACGAGCAGTACTTC
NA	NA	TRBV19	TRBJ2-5	CASREGLQETQYF	TGTGCCAGTAGGGAGGGCCTTCAAGAGACCCAGTACTTC
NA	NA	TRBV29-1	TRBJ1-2	CSVVSDGYGYTF	TGCAGCGTTGTCTCAGACGGCTATGGCTACACCTTC
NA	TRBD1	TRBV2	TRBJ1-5	CASSEAGQGKGQPQHF	TGTGCCAGCAGTGAAGCCGGACAGGGGAAGGGTCAGCCCCAGCATTTT
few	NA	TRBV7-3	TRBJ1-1	CASSFGGDTEAFF	TGTGCCAGCAGCTTCGGGGGGGACACTGAAGCTTTCTTT
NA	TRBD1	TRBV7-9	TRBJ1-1	CASSLGQSEAFF	TGTGCCAGCAGCTTGGGACAGAGTGAAGCTTTCTTT
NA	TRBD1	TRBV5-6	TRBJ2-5	CASSLGDSRETQYF	TGTGCCAGCAGCTTGGGGGACAGTCGGGAGACCCAGTACTTC